The 13 T cell receptor beta chains below all came from one sample that was sequenced in a study of T cells expressing NK-cell markers. TCRdb re-called the 5' RACE reads, yielding one record per CDR3 amino acid sequence without DNA. The listing contains approximately 170,000 distinct CDR3 sequences. What was sequenced was blood T cells: a sorted CD56 or NKG2C T cell subset, CD4+ or CD8+ T cells, or bulk PBMC T cells (not recorded which). The receptor set was obtained from a man aged 18-69 years in good health.

The chain is built from TRBV7-9 and TRBJ2-2; checking the TCRdb D call of TRBD1 is not possible without DNA. Germline CDR1 SEHNR, CDR2 FQNEAQ (reference sequence). This CDR3 comprises 16 residues. This CDR3 is CASSLGQQGITGELFF.

The chain is built from TRBV5-1 and TRBJ2-1; TCRdb returns TRBD1, unconfirmable since there is no DNA. The CDR3 runs 13 residues. The germline V gene encodes CDR1 SGHRS and CDR2 YFSETQ. CDR3 residues: CASLELGVNEQFF.

The chain is built from TRBV29-1 and TRBJ2-7; TCRdb designates TRBD1, a call that cannot be tested without DNA. The CDR3 consists of 16 residues. CDR1 and CDR2 from the germline V gene are SQVTM and ANQGSEA. CDR3 residues: CSVPLEPPQGTYEQYF.

V gene TRBV2 combines with J gene TRBJ2-7; as DNA is missing, the TRBD2 call by TCRdb cannot be tested. Germline V CDR1 and CDR2: SNHLY, FYNNEI. This CDR3 contains 16 residues. The CDR3 sequence is CASSELTSGGIYEQYF.

The J gene is TRBJ1-2, the V gene TRBV20-1; TCRdb designates TRBD1, a call that cannot be tested without DNA. Germline values: CDR1 DFQATT, CDR2 SNEGSKA (reference sequence). The CDR3 consists of 14 residues. The CDR3 loop reads CSAPRDRPNYGYTF.

The V gene is TRBV6-5, the J gene TRBJ2-7; TCRdb's assignment of TRBD1 cannot be checked, as there is no DNA. The CDR3 consists of 15 residues. Germline assignment: CDR1 MNHEY and CDR2 SVGAGI. CDR3 in amino acids: CASSYSLDRLYEQYF.

J is TRBJ1-3 and V is TRBV20-1; absent DNA, TCRdb's TRBD1 call cannot be checked. From germline, CDR1 is DFQATT and CDR2 SNEGSKA (reference sequence). The CDR3 contains 18 residues. This chain's CDR3 is CSARVIPGQVTSGNTIYF.

J is TRBJ1-1 and V is TRBV11-1. The CDR3 runs to 14 residues. The V gene's germline CDR1 is SGHAT and CDR2 FQDESV (reference sequence). The CDR3 region is CASTERMVGNEAFF.

The V call is TRBV12-3 or TRBV12-4, the J call TRBJ2-5; TCRdb's D gene call, TRBD2, goes unchecked for lack of DNA. The CDR3 is 16 residues long. The CDR3 sequence is CASSFAGLGSLETQYF.

CDR3 residues: CASSHLLGTGVPRYEQYF. The rearrangement links TRBV11-1 to TRBJ2-7; the D call from TCRdb, TRBD1, cannot be confirmed without DNA. The CDR3 is made up of 18 amino acids. The V gene's germline CDR1 is SGHAT and CDR2 FQDESV (reference sequence).

This sequence joins TRBV4-2 and TRBJ2-1; the TCRdb call, TRBD1, lacks DNA for checking. CDR3 length equals 17 residues. The germline V gene encodes CDR1 LGHNA and CDR2 YNFKEQ. CDR3 protein: CASSQEERGASIDEQFF.

The rearrangement links TRBV9 to TRBJ1-1. The V gene's germline CDR1 is SGDLS and CDR2 YYNGEE. The CDR3 covers 17 residues. CDR3 protein: CASRKGLLPAVNTEAFF.

The V and J genes are TRBV9 and TRBJ1-2; checking the TCRdb D call of TRBD1 is not possible without DNA. This CDR3 comprises 17 residues. Germline-derived CDR1 and CDR2 are SGDLS and YYNGEE. CDR3: CASSLSGTGGVGYGYTF.